This entry concerns a single T cell receptor beta chain. The data belong to a study of control samples from healthy donors and cancer patients. V shed 4 bases, J shed 0 bases, and the junction held 7 bases outside the gene matches. Germline CDR1 and CDR2: KGHSH and LQKENI. CDR3 length: 19 residues. This table comes from immunoSEQ multiplex PCR, and its TCRdb copy is limited to in-frame clones, with some not included. This sample has roughly 93,000 clones, with about 89% found just once. The chain uses TRBV18 and TRBJ1-6; TRBD1 agrees at 12 bases. The clonotype comes from a woman between 45 and 65 years old with colorectal cancer. The source material was PBMCs. CDR3 nucleotide sequence: TGTGCCAGCTCACGATCCGGGACAGGGGGCAGCTCCTATAATTCACCCCTCCACTTT. Its protein is CASSRSGTGGSSYNSPLHF.